The clone carrying this TCR beta chain has only one observation. Its specificity is unknown. The germline CDR1 and CDR2 sequences are MNHNY and SVGAGI (reference sequence). The V end was cut by 2 bases, the J end by 0 bases, with 5 bases between. The CDR3 is made up of 15 amino acids. PCR or immunohistochemistry showed mismatch repair deficiency in every enrolled patient. Three pembrolizumab responders had their TCRs sequenced. Sequenced by immunoSEQ multiplex PCR; TCRdb stores in-frame clones only, minus some. The sample includes 130,000 or so clones, about 85% seen only once; the top ten take roughly 14%. The data stem from a study of PD-1 blockade in mismatch repair-deficient tumors. In the study overall: Patients had 12 mismatch repair-deficient cancer types, all previously treated and progressing. Findings of the study overall: Tumor-resident clones, often undetectable pretreatment in blood, expanded then contracted after pembrolizumab.

V and J are TRBV6-6 and TRBJ2-6; no clear D. Source: peripheral blood, taken 44 weeks after starting pembrolizumab. This TCR derives from an adult with mismatch repair-deficient cancer. The CDR3 protein is CASSYKLSGANVLTF. CDR3 DNA: TGTGCCAGCAGTTACAAACTCTCTGGGGCCAACGTCCTGACTTTC.